This is a list of T cell receptor beta chains from one sample in a study of shared clonotypes between healthy human individuals. The repertoire was sequenced with immunoSEQ multiplex PCR; TCRdb's copy has only in-frame clones and lacks some. The sample records hundreds of thousands of clones, about 96% being singletons. Sample: naive CD4+ T cells sorted from blood. The receptors originated from a woman in her twenties or thirties in good health. The conserved cysteine and the conserved F or W are not part of the CDR3 here. A D gene is named only where the DNA matches it firmly.

v_gene	d_gene	j_gene	CDR3aa
TRBV5-1	TRBD1	TRBJ2-2	ATGTGDTGELF
TRBV5-1	TRBD1	TRBJ2-7	ASSFGTGLYEQY
TRBV2	.	TRBJ2-2	ATSLGSANTGELF
TRBV19	TRBD2	TRBJ2-2	ASSMLGGSRTGELF
TRBV5-1	.	TRBJ2-2	ASSLDPGSGELF
TRBV19	.	TRBJ1-4	ASSIVAGDGEKLF
TRBV2	.	TRBJ2-7	ASRSPVEYEQY
TRBV5-1	.	TRBJ2-5	ASSLEWGQETQY
TRBV2	TRBD1	TRBJ2-4	ASRGTGLAKNIQY
TRBV27	.	TRBJ1-1	ASSLLMNTEAF
TRBV15	.	TRBJ1-2	ATSRDHITNYGYT
TRBV18	TRBD1	TRBJ1-1	ASSPRRTGGTGNTEAF
TRBV28	.	TRBJ2-1	ASSFPSHYNEQF
TRBV19	.	TRBJ2-3	ASSGRGGDTQY
TRBV28	.	TRBJ2-7	ASSLSTGMTYEQY
TRBV10-3	.	TRBJ2-1	AISEPGAQYEQF
TRBV5-1	TRBD2	TRBJ2-1	ASSLSSGSYNEQF
TRBV4-1	.	TRBJ1-4	ASSQGDKTEKLF
TRBV28	.	TRBJ2-7	ASSLSQGGEQY
TRBV28	.	TRBJ2-5	ASSPGQREETQY
TRBV6-5	.	TRBJ2-5	ASSFTPEKETQY
TRBV2	.	TRBJ2-1	ASREVDEQF
TRBV4-1	.	TRBJ2-6	ASRGTGANVLT
TRBV4-1	TRBD2	TRBJ2-7	ASSHTLAGGYEQY
TRBV28	.	TRBJ2-5	ASSFVGRKTQY
TRBV5-4	TRBD1	TRBJ2-7	ASSFQTGTGDHEQY
TRBV25-1	.	TRBJ1-1	ASSFRDTEAF
TRBV27	.	TRBJ2-2	ASREARGTTGELF
TRBV28	.	TRBJ2-3	ASRSVSPDTQY